The rows below give T cell receptor beta chains drawn from one sample of a study of Tregs in tolerant kidney transplant recipients. These receptors have no identified antigens. Assay used: immunoSEQ multiplex PCR; TCRdb lists only in-frame clones, some missing. The table includes 25,000 to 35,000 clones, about four fifths detected once. Sequencing was carried out using Tregs from blood cultured with allogeneic cells. These receptors all come from a human donor in good health. Both conserved end residues are part of each CDR3. Each record gives: D gene, J gene, clone size, V gene, CDR3 protein, CDR3 DNA. D genes are given only for firm matches. For some rows the clone size is stated as once, few or many, or as a class when expanded; others skip it.

D gene: TRBD1
J gene: TRBJ2-7
clone size: once
V gene: TRBV7-9
CDR3 protein: CASRASGTGDEQYF
CDR3 DNA: TGTGCCAGCAGGGCCTCCGGGACAGGGGACGAGCAGTACTTC

D gene: TRBD1
J gene: TRBJ1-2
clone size: .
V gene: TRBV27
CDR3 protein: CASGQGFGLYGYTF
CDR3 DNA: TGTGCCAGCGGACAGGGATTTGGACTTTATGGCTACACCTTC

D gene: TRBD1
J gene: TRBJ2-2
clone size: .
V gene: TRBV5-5
CDR3 protein: CASSSQGAVGELFF
CDR3 DNA: TGTGCCAGCAGCTCACAGGGGGCGGTCGGGGAGCTGTTTTTT

D gene: TRBD1
J gene: TRBJ1-2
clone size: .
V gene: TRBV4-1
CDR3 protein: CASSQAGQGSRGYTF
CDR3 DNA: TGCGCCAGCAGCCAGGCGGGACAGGGTAGTAGGGGCTACACCTTC

D gene: .
J gene: TRBJ2-3
clone size: .
V gene: TRBV5-1
CDR3 protein: CASSLGLNTDTQYF
CDR3 DNA: TGCGCCAGCAGCTTGGGACTAAACACAGATACGCAGTATTTT

D gene: .
J gene: TRBJ2-4
clone size: .
V gene: TRBV27
CDR3 protein: CASSFPSPSEADDRLAKNIQYF
CDR3 DNA: TGTGCCAGCAGTTTCCCATCCCCCAGTGAGGCAGACGACAGACTAGCCAAAAACATTCAGTACTTC

D gene: .
J gene: TRBJ2-7
clone size: .
V gene: TRBV6-1
CDR3 protein: CASSQRGRRPHGEYF
CDR3 DNA: TGTGCCAGCAGCCAACGAGGGAGGCGCCCCCATGGGGAGTACTTC

D gene: TRBD2
J gene: TRBJ2-1
clone size: .
V gene: TRBV19
CDR3 protein: CASSPRRLAGYNEQFF
CDR3 DNA: TGTGCCAGTAGTCCCCGTAGACTAGCGGGCTACAATGAGCAGTTCTTC

D gene: .
J gene: TRBJ2-7
clone size: .
V gene: TRBV19
CDR3 protein: CASRGRGSVEQYF
CDR3 DNA: TGTGCCAGTAGGGGCAGGGGTTCCGTCGAGCAGTACTTC

D gene: .
J gene: TRBJ2-7
clone size: .
V gene: TRBV20-1
CDR3 protein: CSGPSYEQYF
CDR3 DNA: TGCAGTGGGCCCTCCTACGAGCAGTACTTC

D gene: TRBD2
J gene: TRBJ2-3
clone size: .
V gene: TRBV5-1
CDR3 protein: CASSPSGTSGRAFTDTQYF
CDR3 DNA: TGCGCCAGCAGCCCCTCCGGGACTAGCGGGCGGGCCTTCACAGATACGCAGTATTTT

D gene: TRBD1
J gene: TRBJ2-4
clone size: .
V gene: TRBV11-1
CDR3 protein: CASAEGGHKNIQYF
CDR3 DNA: TGTGCCAGCGCGGAAGGGGGCCACAAAAACATTCAGTACTTC

D gene: .
J gene: TRBJ1-6
clone size: few
V gene: TRBV5-5
CDR3 protein: CASSWAGFNSPLHF
CDR3 DNA: TGTGCCAGCAGCTGGGCGGGGTTTAATTCACCCCTCCACTTT

D gene: .
J gene: TRBJ2-7
clone size: .
V gene: TRBV5-1
CDR3 protein: CASSRWAQMDYEQYF
CDR3 DNA: TGCGCCAGCAGCCGCTGGGCCCAAATGGACTACGAGCAGTACTTC

D gene: .
J gene: TRBJ1-2
clone size: .
V gene: TRBV6-1
CDR3 protein: CASSGYGYTF
CDR3 DNA: TGTGCCAGCAGTGGCTATGGCTACACCTTC

D gene: TRBD1
J gene: TRBJ1-1
clone size: .
V gene: TRBV27
CDR3 protein: CASINGDRGSTEAFF
CDR3 DNA: TGTGCCAGCATCAATGGGGACAGGGGGAGCACTGAAGCTTTCTTT

D gene: .
J gene: TRBJ2-7
clone size: .
V gene: TRBV5-1
CDR3 protein: CASSLGTYEQYF
CDR3 DNA: TGCGCCAGCAGCTTGGGGACATACGAGCAGTACTTC

D gene: .
J gene: TRBJ2-3
clone size: .
V gene: TRBV6-5
CDR3 protein: CASRRLSITDTQYF
CDR3 DNA: TGTGCCAGCAGAAGACTATCCATTACAGATACGCAGTATTTT

D gene: TRBD2
J gene: TRBJ2-1
clone size: .
V gene: TRBV5-4
CDR3 protein: CASSSGTSGSYEQFF
CDR3 DNA: TGTGCCAGCAGTTCCGGGACTAGCGGGAGCTATGAGCAGTTCTTC

D gene: TRBD2
J gene: TRBJ2-1
clone size: .
V gene: TRBV10-3
CDR3 protein: CAISGAPGNEQFF
CDR3 DNA: TGTGCCATTAGCGGGGCCCCGGGGAATGAGCAGTTCTTC